This T cell receptor beta chain was documented in a study of blood T cell repertoires in COVID-19. The data were produced by immunoSEQ multiplex PCR, yet TCRdb's version contains in-frame clones alone and is incomplete. The table has some 290,000 clones, 90% seen once. Germline CDR1 MDHEN, CDR2 SYDVKM. Between the trimmed V and J ends, which lost 8 bases and 3 bases, there was a span of 13 bases. This CDR3 spans 13 amino acids. Source material: PBMCs or T cells enriched from blood (not recorded which). The sequence came from a woman aged 25 to 39 who had been exposed to COVID-19. The chain carries TRBV28 and TRBJ1-1; D is undetermined. CDR3 region: CASSPRGYTEAFF. CDR3 DNA: TGTGCCAGCTCCCCCCGGGGTTACACTGAAGCTTTCTTT.